Listed below are T cell receptor beta chains from one sample, sequenced in a study of cytomegalovirus exposure and HLA in healthy donors. The protocol was immunoSEQ multiplex PCR, while the TCRdb copy is restricted to in-frame clones and leaves out a portion. This table holds roughly 120,000 clones, around four fifths found once. The sample comprised PBMCs. The receptors were gathered from a woman between 40 and 50 years old in good health and CMV-seropositive. The conserved cysteine and the conserved F or W are not part of the CDR3 here. The order of the fields is V gene, J gene, CDR3 length, CDR3 protein.

>TRBV18|TRBJ2-7|13
ASSPPGTGSYEQY
>TRBV6-5|.|13
ASSPSRTGGYEQY
>TRBV5-6|TRBJ2-7|13
ASSALTSGRYEQY
>TRBV28|TRBJ2-7|11
ASSLLRAGEQY
>TRBV9|TRBJ2-3|14
ASSVDRRPSTDTQY
>TRBV7-3|TRBJ2-2|16
ASSPWGSGDANTGELF
>TRBV5-1|TRBJ2-7|12
ASSLDGGTYEQY
>TRBV15|TRBJ1-3|13
ATTLVPDPGETIY
>TRBV4-3|TRBJ2-1|16
ASSQDAGTSGSSDEQF
>TRBV5-6|TRBJ1-4|13
ASSFYGGLNEKLF
>TRBV7-2|TRBJ1-2|13
ASSESTGGYYGYT
>TRBV2|TRBJ2-5|11
ASINRGQETQY
>TRBV18|TRBJ2-7|10
ASSPNSYEQY
>TRBV6-5|TRBJ2-5|12
ASNRDRGLKTQY
>TRBV30|TRBJ2-6|15
AWRRPLAGPGANVLT
>TRBV27|TRBJ1-5|11
ASRARESQPQH
>TRBV6-5|TRBJ2-2|14
ASSYSVGSTTGELF
>TRBV6-5|TRBJ1-5|13
ASLWTGSLNGPQH
>TRBV5-7|TRBJ2-5|14
ASSLFDQRRLETQY
>TRBV19|TRBJ2-5|9
ARTDQETQY
>TRBV7-3|TRBJ2-2|13
ASSRGGTNTGELF
>TRBV19|TRBJ1-2|12
ASSILDAGYGYT
>TRBV18|TRBJ2-5|13
ASSEGTGGTKTQY
>TRBV2|TRBJ1-5|12
VSEGDPSNQPQH
>TRBV5-1|TRBJ2-7|12
ASSLVSRGCEQY
>TRBV30|TRBJ1-2|9
AWEAGYGYT
>TRBV5-4|TRBJ2-7|13
ASSRRQGKPYEQY
>TRBV28|TRBJ1-2|14
ASSPVTGTGHYGYT
>TRBV15|.|13
ATSRTSGGSYEQY
>TRBV7-9|TRBJ2-1|10
ASSPTDSAQF
>TRBV6-6|TRBJ2-3|13
ASNPNGRLTDTQY
>TRBV6-1|TRBJ1-1|12
ASSAGQGYTEAF
>TRBV7-2|TRBJ2-2|12
ASSSNPGDGELF
>TRBV28|TRBJ1-2|14
ASSAPRKGANYGYT
>TRBV18|TRBJ2-1|14
ASSPRDRGLYNEQF
>TRBV5-4|TRBJ1-2|12
ASTGQGGNYGYT
>TRBV6-5|TRBJ1-1|11
ASRSDRGGEAF
>TRBV5-5|TRBJ2-2|13
ASSLATANTGELF
>TRBV30|TRBJ1-1|13
AFIVRGQPNTEAF
>TRBV6-5|TRBJ1-5|12
ASGATRGNQPQH
>TRBV6-1|TRBJ1-1|13
ASSRSDTGNTEAF
>TRBV7-2|TRBJ1-3|14
ASSQTSPGGGNTIY